A single T cell receptor (beta chain) is shown here with its context. Its antigen is not known. The CDR3 carries no conserved terminal phenylalanine or tryptophan, so it likely arises from a read error. It is unclear where the CDR3 begins or ends on the DNA, so no DNA is shown, and the CDR3 is as TCRdb lists it. One entry per CDR3 protein, called by TCRdb with MiXCR from the multiplex PCR reads. The table records about 140,000 distinct CDR3 sequences, about 31% of them present only once. Germline V gene lookup returns CDR1 SQVTM and CDR2 ANQGSEA. The CDR3 adds up to 9 amino acids, both ends counted. The sample belongs to a study of breast tumors, draining lymph nodes, adjacent tissues. Findings of the study overall: Tumor and nontumor repertoires were significantly more similar in luminal-like than in basal-like breast cancer. Most tumor T cells seemingly derive from lymph node, then expand in tumor. That most tumor T cells come from lymph nodes remained unproven. Tumor repertoires ranked between lymph nodes and nontumor tissue in diversity, with V and J gene preferences.

Breast cancer patients provided tissue from their axillary draining lymph nodes. The V gene is TRBV29-1, the J gene TRBJ2-2. The sample taken for sequencing was axillary lymph node tissue. This clonotype was obtained from a female donor with breast cancer. Some clones in this sample may be carry-over from other donors' samples. CDR3 in amino acids: CSVTRGLIS.